One and the same sample provided the 23 T cell receptor beta chains below, sequenced in a study of radiotherapy plus CTLA-4 blockade in lung cancer. Measured with immunoSEQ multiplex PCR; TCRdb has only the in-frame clones, and not every one. The profile shows under 90,000 clones, about three quarters of them singletons. Specimen: peripheral blood, collected from a patient treated with radiotherapy plus ipilimumab. The receptors come from a human donor with non-small cell lung cancer that progressed on radiotherapy plus ipilimumab.

The rearrangement joins TRBV5-4 to TRBJ2-1, with 15 bases lining up with TRBD2. J lost 9 bases, V lost 4 bases, and 8 bases had no gene match. This CDR3 is 16 amino acids long. Germline values: CDR1 SGHNT, CDR2 YYREEE (reference sequence). The CDR3 DNA is TGTGCCAGCAGCCCCGGACTAGCGGGGGGGCCACCTGAGCAGTTCTTC. It encodes CASSPGLAGGPPEQFF. The variable domain in full, completed from reference TRBV5-4 and TRBJ2-1, reads ETGVTQSPTHLIKTRGQQVTLRCSSQSGHNTVSWYQQALGQGPQFIFQYYREEENGRGNFPPRFSGLQFPNYSSELNVNALELDDSALYLCASSPGLAGGPPEQFFGPGTRLTVL.

The CDR3 here is CASSEWEGTFF. CDR3 bases: TGTGCCAGCAGCGAGTGGGAGGGAACGTTCTTC. The genes are TRBV2 and TRBJ2-1, with 7 positions matching TRBD2. Germline loops: CDR1 SNHLY, CDR2 FYNNEI. The CDR3 consists of 11 residues. J lost 15 bases, V lost 6 bases, and 8 bases had no gene match.

This clone was recorded once. The chain links TRBV19 to TRBJ1-1; 10 nucleotides match TRBD1. V shed 6 bases, J shed 6 bases, and the junction held 7 bases outside the gene matches. This CDR3 has 14 amino acids. Germline assignment: CDR1 LNHDA and CDR2 SQIVND (reference sequence). CDR3 DNA sequence: TGTGCCAGTAGCCGATTTGGACAGGGGGCTGAAGCTTTCTTT. Encoded protein: CASSRFGQGAEAFF. Drawing the rest from reference TRBV19 and TRBJ1-1, the complete variable domain is DGGITQSPKYLFRKEGQNVTLSCEQNLNHDAMYWYRQDPGQGLRLIYYSQIVNDFQKGDIAEGYSVSREKKESFPLTVTSAQKNPTAFYLCASSRFGQGAEAFFGQGTRLTVV.

The genes are TRBV6-6 and TRBJ1-1; no reliable D call. Germline loops: CDR1 MNHNY, CDR2 SVGAGI (reference sequence). V shed 6 bases and J shed 3 bases, with 14 bases lying between them. The CDR3 contains 14 residues. In DNA form, the CDR3 reads TGTGCCAGCAGAGAGTCAGCCGCTTACACTGAAGCTTTCTTT. It specifies CASRESAAYTEAFF.

The J gene is TRBJ1-5, the V gene TRBV7-8, with D possibly TRBD1 on 6 matching bases. The CDR3 spans 13 residues. V was cut by 3 bases and J by 6 bases, with 9 bases left in between. Germline values: CDR1 SGHVS, CDR2 FQNEAQ. CDR3 nucleotide sequence: TGTGCCAGCAGCTTCGGCAGGGGTCAGCCCCAGCATTTT. The encoded protein is CASSFGRGQPQHF.

The rearrangement joins TRBV7-2 to TRBJ2-3; D remains ambiguous. Germline V lookup: CDR1 SGHTA, CDR2 FQGNSA. The length of the CDR3 is 11 residues. V was shortened by 3 bases and J by 5 bases, with 3 bases between the two germline ends. DNA for the CDR3: TGTGCCAGCAGCTTCAAAGATACGCAGTATTTT. Amino acids: CASSFKDTQYF.

The gene calls are TRBV7-8 and TRBJ2-7; the D gene is possibly TRBD2 (6 bases). Trimming left V 4 bases short and J 3 bases short, with 13 bases between. The CDR3 contains 14 residues. The germline V gene encodes CDR1 SGHVS and CDR2 FQNEAQ. CDR3 coding DNA: TGTGCCAGCAGCTCAACTAGCACCCACTACGAGCAGTACTTC. This sequence encodes CASSSTSTHYEQYF.

The gene calls are TRBV7-9 and TRBJ2-7, with TRBD1 matching 11 bases. Trimming removed 5 bases from V and 4 bases from J; junction bases left unmatched: 7. Per germline, CDR1 SEHNR and CDR2 FQNEAQ (reference sequence). This CDR3 comprises 15 residues. As DNA, the CDR3 is TGTGCCAGCAGCGATAGTGGGACAGGGGGTTACGAGCAGTACTTC. Translation gives CASSDSGTGGYEQYF.

CDR3 region: CASSGPHASTDTQYF. The CDR3 DNA sequence: TGTGCCAGCAGCGGACCCCACGCTAGCACAGATACGCAGTATTTT. The rearrangement joins TRBV9 to TRBJ2-3; D is ambiguous. Deletions cut 3 bases from V and 0 bases from J, with 11 bases between. Per the germline V gene, CDR1 is SGDLS and CDR2 is YYNGEE. The CDR3 is 15 residues long.

The chain uses TRBV5-1 and TRBJ2-7; 10 nucleotides match TRBD1. CDR1 and CDR2 from the germline V gene are SGHRS and YFSETQ. This CDR3 comprises 14 residues. V was pared by 4 bases and J by 2 bases, with 3 bases of the junction left unmatched. The CDR3 spells CASSVGQGAYEQYF. CDR3 in DNA: TGCGCCAGCAGCGTAGGACAGGGGGCCTACGAGCAGTACTTC.

The sample holds a few counts of this clone. The chain combines TRBV6-1 with TRBJ2-1; 14 bases match TRBD2. Trimming took 5 bases from V and 9 from J; bases not matched to a gene: 6. Germline V gene lookup returns CDR1 MNHNS and CDR2 SASEGT. This CDR3 contains 15 residues. DNA for the CDR3: TGTGCCAGCAGTAAGGGACTAGCGGGAGTAGGTGAGCAGTTCTTC. It translates to CASSKGLAGVGEQFF.

This clone rates as medium-sized. This chain connects TRBV9 to TRBJ2-1, with 7 bases fitting TRBD2. The CDR3 covers 15 residues. Germline V gives CDR1 SGDLS, CDR2 YYNGEE. The trim removed 4 bases at V and 0 bases at J, leaving 4 bases unmatched. The CDR3 region has the DNA TGTGCCAGCAGCCCTCTAGCGGTCTCCTACAATGAGCAGTTCTTC. Translating it yields CASSPLAVSYNEQFF.

This chain uses TRBV5-4 with TRBJ1-2, with no clear D. V dropped 5 bases and J dropped 3 bases, with 26 bases sitting between them. This CDR3 has 18 residues. Germline V CDR1 and CDR2: SGHNT, YYREEE (reference sequence). CDR3 in amino acids: CASRKLGSVPSGDYGYTF. The CDR3 DNA reads TGTGCCAGCAGAAAATTGGGATCGGTTCCCAGCGGGGACTATGGCTACACCTTC.

The rearrangement links TRBV25-1 to TRBJ1-2; D may be TRBD1 (5 bases). The CDR3 covers 13 residues. Trimming pared 5 bases from V and 5 bases from J, leaving 12 bases between. Per germline, CDR1 MGHDK and CDR2 SYGVNS. CDR3 amino acids: CASSKGLKYGYTF. Written as DNA, the CDR3 is TGTGCCAGCAGTAAGGGGTTAAAGTATGGCTACACCTTC.

The J gene is TRBJ1-1, the V gene TRBV7-2; D unresolved. Germline CDR1 is SGHTA and CDR2 is FQGNSA. Trimming removed 1 base from V and 7 bases from J, with 7 bases in between. This CDR3 has 12 residues. CDR3: CASSLVTDEAFF. CDR3 DNA sequence: TGTGCCAGCAGCTTAGTAACCGATGAAGCTTTCTTT.

V usage is TRBV6-5 and J usage is TRBJ1-6; possibly TRBD1 for D (5 bases). V was trimmed by 5 bases and J by 5 bases, leaving 13 bases between them. The CDR3 consists of 15 residues. Germline CDR1 reads MNHEY; CDR2 reads SVGAGI. CDR3 in amino acids: CASSPRRGDNSPLHF. The CDR3 bases are TGTGCCAGCAGTCCCCGCCGGGGGGATAATTCACCCCTCCACTTT.

The chain employs TRBV7-8 and TRBJ1-4, with D uncertain. V was trimmed by 1 base and J by 3 bases, leaving 18 bases between them. Germline V gene sequence: CDR1 SGHVS, CDR2 FQNEAQ. The CDR3 is 18 amino acids. CDR3 nucleotides: TGTGCCAGCAGCTTAGGGCTACGGGGAAACGGCCCTAATGAAAAACTGTTTTTT. Protein sequence: CASSLGLRGNGPNEKLFF. The complete variable domain, with remaining parts taken from reference TRBV7-8 and TRBJ1-4, reads GAGVSQSPRYKVAKRGQDVALRCDPISGHVSLFWYQQALGQGPEFLTYFQNEAQLDKSGLPSDRFFAERPEGSVSTLKIQRTQQEDSAVYLCASSLGLRGNGPNEKLFFGSGTQLSVL.

The rearrangement links TRBV20-1 to TRBJ2-7, with TRBD1 matching 7 bases. Germline CDR1 and CDR2: DFQATT and SNEGSKA (reference sequence). The CDR3 sequence is 11 residues long. V shed 5 bases, J shed 4 bases, and the junction held 2 bases outside the gene matches. CDR3 DNA: TGCAGTGCTCACAGGGGATACGAGCAGTACTTC. Its translation: CSAHRGYEQYF.

The chain couples TRBV7-8 to TRBJ2-5; weak D call: TRBD1 (6 bases). The germline gives CDR1 SGHVS, CDR2 FQNEAQ. V was trimmed by 5 bases and J by 2 bases, leaving 12 bases between them. This CDR3 contains 14 residues. The CDR3 region is CASSPFGTQETQYF. DNA for the CDR3: TGTGCCAGCAGCCCTTTCGGGACACAAGAGACCCAGTACTTC.

The rearrangement uses TRBV7-9 and TRBJ2-7; TRBD2 matches at 7 bases. The trim removed 4 bases at V and 3 bases at J, leaving 18 bases unmatched. There are 18 residues in the CDR3. Germline V gene sequence: CDR1 SEHNR, CDR2 FQNEAQ (reference sequence). The CDR3 sequence: CASSSAFETSRNHYEQYF. In nucleotides, the CDR3 is TGTGCCAGCAGCTCAGCATTCGAGACTAGCCGAAACCACTACGAGCAGTACTTC.

This chain uses TRBV10-3 with TRBJ1-1, with D unresolved. Germline V gives CDR1 ENHRY, CDR2 SYGVKD. The ends were cut back, 2 bases at V and 1 base at J, with 11 bases in the middle. This CDR3 is built from 15 residues. CDR3 amino acids: CAISEGRASNTEAFF. The CDR3 nucleotides read TGTGCCATCAGTGAGGGGAGGGCCTCGAACACTGAAGCTTTCTTT.

This clone came up a few times. The V call is TRBV10-3, the J call TRBJ2-7; 7 positions match TRBD2. V gave up 6 bases and J gave up 4 bases; unmatched junction bases: 6. CDR3 length: 13 residues. Germline V gene sequence: CDR1 ENHRY, CDR2 SYGVKD. CDR3 sequence reads: CAIRQRDGYEQYF. As DNA, the CDR3 is TGTGCCATCAGACAGCGGGACGGATACGAGCAGTACTTC.

This clone was detected only once. The chain links TRBV5-4 to TRBJ2-5, with 7 bases matching TRBD1. V gave up 2 bases and J gave up 2 bases; unmatched junction bases: 6. Germline CDR1 and CDR2: SGHNT and YYREEE (reference sequence). CDR3 length: 15 residues. CDR3: CASSFRQGVQETQYF. For the CDR3, the DNA is TGTGCCAGCAGCTTCCGCCAGGGGGTACAAGAGACCCAGTACTTC.